What follows describes a single T cell receptor (beta chain). The sample comes from a study of shared clonotypes between healthy human individuals. Genomic DNA of every subset was divided equally among multiple immunoSEQ plates. Some clones are missing from TCRdb's copy, which holds only in-frame ones; the method was immunoSEQ multiplex PCR. The data hold millions of clones, with approximately 94% observed a single time. CD45RO negativity and positive selection for CCR7 defined naive CD8 cells, a population that excluded terminally differentiated effector memory CD45RA+ cells. Deletions cut 4 bases from V and 5 bases from J, with 10 bases between. The CDR3 has 13 residues. Germline loops: CDR1 LGHNA, CDR2 YSLEER.

The sample consisted of naive CD8+ T cells from PBMCs. The V gene is TRBV4-3, the J gene TRBJ2-3; D gene unclear. This receptor was identified in a man aged 18 to 30 in good health. Some clones in this sample may be carry-over from other donors' samples. CDR3 sequence reads: CASSRTLGDTQYF. CDR3 coding DNA: TGCGCCAGCAGCCGAACCTTAGGAGATACGCAGTATTTT.